The source of this TCR beta chain is a study of identical twins. In the case of this clonotype: Antigen: not known.

Only healthy Caucasians were included as donors. Template switching added a universal primer site, and cDNA bore unique molecular identifiers. TCRdb called the 5' RACE reads again in MiXCR, with one record for every CDR3 protein. The sample has more than 1.5 million distinct CDR3 sequences; about 31% are singletons. Study observations and caveats: For monozygotic twins, models underestimated out-of-frame TCR alpha sharing.

This CDR3 has 14 residues. V was shortened by 0 bases and J by 7 bases, with 10 bases between the two germline ends. Germline V gives CDR1 SGHDT, CDR2 YYEEEE. Sequencing used cord blood. This sequence joins TRBV5-6 and TRBJ1-4, with unresolved D. The TCR sequence derives from a newborn girl in good health. The CDR3 DNA reads as TGTGCCAGCAGCTTGGCCGGTTTACTTGAAAAACTGTTTTTT. The encoded protein is CASSLAGLLEKLFF. Variable domain in full (rest from reference TRBV5-6 and TRBJ1-4): DAGVTQSPTHLIKTRGQQVTLRCSPKSGHDTVSWYQQALGQGPQFIFQYYEEEERQRGNFPDRFSGHQFPNYSSELNVNALLLGDSALYLCASSLAGLLEKLFFGSGTQLSVL.